The 17 T cell receptor beta chains given below trace back to one sample, sequenced in a study of blood T cell repertoires in COVID-19. This table comes from immunoSEQ multiplex PCR, and its TCRdb copy is limited to in-frame clones, with some not included. There are about 170,000 clones in the sample; roughly 86% occur only once, and around 3.3% lies in the top ten. Sequencing used peripheral blood. These TCRs come from an older man with acute or convalescent COVID-19.

CDR3 residues: CASSQEEGANGYTF. In DNA form, the CDR3 reads TGTGCCAGCAGCCAAGAGGAGGGGGCTAATGGCTACACCTTC. The chain uses TRBV3-1 (or the pseudogene TRBV3-2) and TRBJ1-2, with 7 bases fitting TRBD1. Germline CDR1 is LGHDT and CDR2 is YNNKEL (reference sequence). The CDR3 contains 14 residues. Trimming at V came to 0 bases and at J to 6 bases, leaving 4 bases not matched to a gene.

In this sample, this clone turned up a few times. V is TRBV6-1 and J is TRBJ1-1; a weak D match, TRBD1 (5 bases). The germline V and J ends were trimmed by 1 base and 3 bases, with 12 bases remaining between them. The CDR3 contains 15 residues. Germline CDR1 is MNHNS and CDR2 is SASEGT. CDR3 residues: CASSEGQRYYTEAFF. CDR3 nucleotide sequence: TGTGCCAGCAGTGAAGGACAGAGATACTACACTGAAGCTTTCTTT.

This clone has just a few counts. The rearrangement uses TRBV5-1 and TRBJ1-5; tentative D call: TRBD1 (6 bases). The V end was cut by 6 bases, the J end by 0 bases, with 16 bases between. This CDR3 contains 16 residues. Germline CDR1 SGHRS, CDR2 YFSETQ. This chain's CDR3 is CASTRTEDSSNQPQHF. Here the CDR3 DNA reads TGCGCCAGCACCCGTACTGAGGACAGTAGCAATCAGCCCCAGCATTTT.

The sample holds a few counts of this clone. The chain is built from TRBV24-1 and TRBJ2-3; 8 nucleotides match TRBD2. Germline CDR1 is KGHDR and CDR2 is SFDVKD. J was trimmed by 6 bases and V by 4 bases; bases with no gene match: 11. The CDR3 is made up of 16 amino acids. Here the CDR3 DNA reads TGTGCCACCAGTGACTTCCGGGGAGCGGGGGAGGATACGCAGTATTTT. Translation: CATSDFRGAGEDTQYF.

The chain carries TRBV9 and TRBJ1-2; unclear D gene. From germline, CDR1 is SGDLS and CDR2 YYNGEE. CDR3 length: 13 residues. With 3 bases removed from V and 4 bases from J, the gap between germline ends came to 10 bases. The CDR3 loop reads CASSETGSYGYTF. CDR3 coding DNA: TGTGCCAGCAGCGAAACCGGGAGCTATGGCTACACCTTC.

The chain is built from TRBV30 and TRBJ2-7; TRBD2 agrees at 9 bases. The CDR3 spans 16 residues. Germline assignment: CDR1 GTSNPN and CDR2 SVGIG (reference sequence). V was clipped by 3 bases and J by 2 bases; unmatched bases: 11. CDR3 coding DNA: TGTGCCTGGAGCGCAACACGACTAGCGGCAACCTACGAGCAGTACTTC. This codes for CAWSATRLAATYEQYF.

The rearrangement links TRBV4-3 to TRBJ1-2; perhaps TRBD1 as D (6 bases). In germline, CDR1 is LGHNA, CDR2 YSLEER. Trimming pared 1 base from V and 2 bases from J, leaving 17 bases between. CDR3 length equals 17 residues. CDR3 bases: TGCGCCAGCAGCCAAGTAGGAGGCCAGGGGATCAACTATGGCTACACCTTC. Residues: CASSQVGGQGINYGYTF.

This clone was seen a single time. V usage is TRBV29-1 and J usage is TRBJ2-3, with D possibly matching TRBD1 (6 bases). V lost 7 bases, J lost 0 bases, and 14 bases lay in between. The CDR3 sequence is 14 residues long. Germline V CDR1 and CDR2: SQVTM, ANQGSEA. The DNA of the CDR3 is TGCAGCGGAAGGGACACTCCTAGCACAGATACGCAGTATTTT. The encoded protein is CSGRDTPSTDTQYF.

The chain joins TRBV7-8 to TRBJ2-1, with 7 positions matching TRBD2. J was trimmed by 0 bases and V by 4 bases; bases with no gene match: 6. This CDR3 spans 16 amino acids. CDR1 and CDR2 (germline): SGHVS, FQNEAQ. The chain's CDR3 is CASSSLAASSYNEQFF. The CDR3, as DNA: TGTGCCAGCAGCTCGCTAGCGGCGAGCTCCTACAATGAGCAGTTCTTC.

This chain links TRBV3-1 (or the pseudogene TRBV3-2) with TRBJ2-3, with TRBD2 matching over 11 bases. This CDR3 spans 15 amino acids. The V gene end was trimmed by 2 bases and the J gene end by 4 bases; junction bases not matched to a gene: 2. CDR1 is LGHDT, CDR2 YNNKEL, per germline (reference sequence). DNA for the CDR3: TGTGCCAGCAGCCAAAATAGCGGGGGGGCAGATACGCAGTATTTT. Translation gives CASSQNSGGADTQYF.

The genes are TRBV29-1 and TRBJ2-7; TRBD1 matches at 7 bases. The CDR3 sequence is 12 residues long. Unmatched junction bases numbered 3, after V lost 5 bases and J lost 2 bases. The germline gives CDR1 SQVTM, CDR2 ANQGSEA. The CDR3 protein is CSVTDRAYEQYF. CDR3 coding DNA: TGCAGCGTTACAGACAGGGCCTACGAGCAGTACTTC.

The genes are TRBV11-2 and TRBJ1-2, with D maybe TRBD1 (5 bases). The CDR3 totals 15 residues. With 1 base removed from V and 4 bases from J, the gap between germline ends came to 13 bases. The V gene's germline CDR1 is SGHAT and CDR2 FQNNGV. The CDR3 loop is CASSLGWGGVYGYTF. As DNA, the CDR3 is TGTGCCAGCAGCTTAGGTTGGGGCGGCGTCTATGGCTACACCTTC.

This chain uses TRBV7-2 with TRBJ1-6; TRBD1 is a possible D gene (6 bases). Germline V gene data show CDR1 as SGHTA and CDR2 as FQGNSA. CDR3 size: 14 residues. The V gene lost 4 bases and the J gene lost 14 bases, with 18 bases spanning the gap. CDR3 sequence reads: CASSSDSRAVTLHF. The CDR3 bases are TGTGCCAGCAGCTCGGACAGCCGGGCAGTGACCCTCCACTTT.

This sequence joins TRBV4-2 and TRBJ2-3; no definite D call. V shed 0 bases and J shed 0 bases, with 10 bases lying between them. CDR1 is LGHNA and CDR2 is YNFKEQ in the germline V gene. The CDR3 sequence is 16 residues long. In nucleotides, the CDR3 is TGTGCCAGCAGCCAAGATTCAGGAATTAGCACAGATACGCAGTATTTT. Its translation is CASSQDSGISTDTQYF.

The chain recombines TRBV7-2 with TRBJ2-3; the match to TRBD2 covers 10 bases. With V trimmed by 1 base and J by 5 bases, 6 bases remained unmatched. Looked up from germline, CDR1 is SGHTA and CDR2 is FQGNSA. The CDR3 sequence is 16 residues long. DNA of the CDR3: TGTGCCAGCAGCTTAGATAGCGGGGGGAGCGGAGATACGCAGTATTTT. Translating it yields CASSLDSGGSGDTQYF.

The genes are TRBV2 and TRBJ1-5, with D hard to call. V was trimmed by 2 bases and J by 1 base, leaving 9 bases between them. Per the germline V gene, CDR1 is SNHLY and CDR2 is FYNNEI. The CDR3 spans 15 residues. The CDR3 nucleotides read TGTGCCAGCAGTGAACAGACGCGGAGCAATCAGCCCCAGCATTTT. This encodes CASSEQTRSNQPQHF.

This sequence joins TRBV5-4 and TRBJ2-7; TRBD2 matches 7 bases. This CDR3 region has 13 residues. The germline gives CDR1 SGHNT, CDR2 YYREEE (reference sequence). After removal of 0 bases from V and 6 bases from J, the junction contained 3 bases not matched to a gene. The DNA for the CDR3 is TGTGCCAGCAGCTTGGACTGGGGGGGCGAGCAGTACTTC. Translated, it gives CASSLDWGGEQYF.